This T cell receptor beta chain derives from a study of blood T cell repertoires in COVID-19. TCRdb's table, derived via immunoSEQ multiplex PCR, lists solely in-frame clones and lacks some. The repertoire holds under 350,000 clones, about nine tenths seen once, with over 2% in the top ten. Germline V gene sequence: CDR1 LGHDT, CDR2 YNNKEL (reference sequence). With V trimmed by 6 bases and J by 10 bases, 7 bases remained unmatched. This CDR3 comprises 14 residues. The sample was PBMCs or T cells enriched from blood (not recorded which). V gene TRBV3-1 (or the pseudogene TRBV3-2) combines with J gene TRBJ1-6, with 9 bases identical to TRBD1. The receptor was isolated from a woman between 18 and 30 years old who had recovered from COVID-19. The CDR3 sequence: CASRDGQGRSPLHF. The CDR3 DNA reads TGTGCCAGCAGAGATGGACAGGGGCGGTCACCCCTCCACTTT.